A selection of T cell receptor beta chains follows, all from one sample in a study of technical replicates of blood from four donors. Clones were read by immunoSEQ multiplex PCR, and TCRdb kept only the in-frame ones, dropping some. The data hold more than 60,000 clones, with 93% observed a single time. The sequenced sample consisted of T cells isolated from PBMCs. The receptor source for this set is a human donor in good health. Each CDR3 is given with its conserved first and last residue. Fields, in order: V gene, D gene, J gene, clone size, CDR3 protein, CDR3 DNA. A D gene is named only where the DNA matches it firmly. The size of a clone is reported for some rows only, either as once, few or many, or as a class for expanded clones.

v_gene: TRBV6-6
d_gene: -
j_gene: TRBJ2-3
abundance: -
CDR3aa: CASSRSTLDTQYF
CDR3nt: TGTGCCAGCAGCCGTAGTACTTTAGATACGCAGTATTTT

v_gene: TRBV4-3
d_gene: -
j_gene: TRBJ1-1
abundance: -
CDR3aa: CASSQRGGNTEAFF
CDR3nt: TGCGCCAGCAGCCAGAGGGGGGGGAACACTGAAGCTTTCTTT

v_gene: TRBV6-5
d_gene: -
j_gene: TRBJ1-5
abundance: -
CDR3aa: CASRKLQESNQPQHF
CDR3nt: TGTGCCAGCAGGAAACTACAAGAGAGCAATCAGCCCCAGCATTTT

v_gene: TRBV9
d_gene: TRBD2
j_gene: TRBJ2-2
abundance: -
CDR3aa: CASSVSGLAFGTGELFF
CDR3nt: TGTGCCAGCAGCGTGTCCGGACTAGCGTTCGGTACCGGGGAGCTGTTTTTT

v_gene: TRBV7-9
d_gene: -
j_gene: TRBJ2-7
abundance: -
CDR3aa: CASSSLLSGYEQYF
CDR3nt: TGTGCCAGCAGCTCTCTTCTCAGCGGATACGAGCAGTACTTC

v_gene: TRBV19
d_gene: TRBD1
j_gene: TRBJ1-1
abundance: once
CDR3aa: CASTNRGDRITEAFF
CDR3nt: TGTGCCAGTACTAACAGGGGGGACCGGATCACTGAAGCTTTCTTT

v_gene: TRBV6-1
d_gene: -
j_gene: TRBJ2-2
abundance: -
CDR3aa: CASNHAPGTGELFF
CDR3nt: TGTGCCAGCAACCATGCACCGGGCACCGGGGAGCTGTTTTTT

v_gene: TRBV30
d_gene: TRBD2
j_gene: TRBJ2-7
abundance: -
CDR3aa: CAWSPGLGAYEQYF
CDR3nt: TGTGCCTGGAGTCCGGGACTAGGTGCTTACGAGCAGTACTTC

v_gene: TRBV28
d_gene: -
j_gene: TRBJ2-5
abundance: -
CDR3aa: CASSLRETQYF
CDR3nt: TGTGCCAGCAGTTTGAGAGAGACCCAGTACTTC

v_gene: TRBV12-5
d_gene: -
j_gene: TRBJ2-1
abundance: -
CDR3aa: CASGLVRAVNEQFF
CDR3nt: TGTGCTAGTGGTTTGGTACGAGCGGTCAATGAGCAGTTCTTC

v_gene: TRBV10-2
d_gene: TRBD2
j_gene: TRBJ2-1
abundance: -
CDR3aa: CASSESMGTSGRNEQFF
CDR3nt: TGCGCCAGCAGTGAGTCGATGGGGACTAGCGGGAGAAATGAGCAGTTCTTC

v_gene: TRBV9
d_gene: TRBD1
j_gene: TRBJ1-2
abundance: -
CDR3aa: CASRAGQGLNYGYTF
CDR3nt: TGTGCCAGCAGAGCTGGACAGGGTCTTAACTATGGCTACACCTTC

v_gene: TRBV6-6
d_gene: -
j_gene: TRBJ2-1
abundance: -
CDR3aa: CASSYYGAGDNEQFF
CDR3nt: TGTGCCAGCAGTTACTATGGAGCGGGTGACAATGAGCAGTTCTTC

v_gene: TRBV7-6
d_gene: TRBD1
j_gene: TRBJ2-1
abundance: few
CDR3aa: CASSRDSYNEQFF
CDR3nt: TGTGCCAGCAGCCGGGACAGCTACAATGAGCAGTTCTTC

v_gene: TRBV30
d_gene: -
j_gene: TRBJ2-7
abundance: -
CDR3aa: CAWSVSSSYEQYF
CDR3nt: TGTGCCTGGAGTGTTTCATCATCCTACGAGCAGTACTTC

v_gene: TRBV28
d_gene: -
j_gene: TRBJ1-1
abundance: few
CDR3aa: CASSRTLDRRVNTEAFF
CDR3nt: TGTGCCAGCAGTCGTACCTTGGACAGAAGGGTGAACACTGAAGCTTTCTTT

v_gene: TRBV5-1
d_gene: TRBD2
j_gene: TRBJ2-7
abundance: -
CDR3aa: CASSLVPTSGTYEQYF
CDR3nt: TGCGCCAGCAGCTTGGTGCCGACTAGCGGTACCTACGAGCAGTACTTC

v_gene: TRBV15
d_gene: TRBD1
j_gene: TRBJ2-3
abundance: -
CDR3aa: CATSRGQGENTDTQYF
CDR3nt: TGTGCCACCAGCAGAGGACAGGGGGAGAACACAGATACGCAGTATTTT

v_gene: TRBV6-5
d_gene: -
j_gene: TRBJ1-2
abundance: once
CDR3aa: CASRATGWGYTF
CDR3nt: TGTGCCAGCAGGGCGACGGGGTGGGGCTACACCTTC

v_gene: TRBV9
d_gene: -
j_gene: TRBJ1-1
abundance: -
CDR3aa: CASSVVGLQGRTEAFF
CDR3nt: TGTGCCAGCAGCGTAGTCGGGTTACAGGGAAGAACTGAAGCTTTCTTT

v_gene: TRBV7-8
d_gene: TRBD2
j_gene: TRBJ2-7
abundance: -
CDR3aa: CASSVPGLAMYEQYF
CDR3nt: TGTGCCAGCAGCGTCCCGGGACTAGCGATGTACGAGCAGTACTTC

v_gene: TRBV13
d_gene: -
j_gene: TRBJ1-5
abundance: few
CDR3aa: CASSLQGGDNQPQHF
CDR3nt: TGTGCCAGCAGCTTACAGGGAGGAGACAATCAGCCCCAGCATTTT

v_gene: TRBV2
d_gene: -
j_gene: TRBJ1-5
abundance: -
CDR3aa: CASSETVNQPQHF
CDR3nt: TGTGCCAGCAGTGAGACAGTTAATCAGCCCCAGCATTTT

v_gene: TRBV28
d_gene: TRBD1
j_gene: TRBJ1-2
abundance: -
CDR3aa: CASALSQGLGGYTF
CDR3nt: TGTGCCAGCGCCCTTTCACAGGGGTTGGGGGGCTACACCTTC

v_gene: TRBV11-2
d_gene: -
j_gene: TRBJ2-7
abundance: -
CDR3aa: CASSLVILTEPEQYF
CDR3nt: TGTGCCAGCAGCTTAGTAATTCTCACCGAGCCCGAGCAGTACTTC

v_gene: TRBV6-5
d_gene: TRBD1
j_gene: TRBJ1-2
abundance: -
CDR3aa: CASSLQGSGYTF
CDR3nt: TGTGCCAGCAGCCTACAGGGGTCTGGCTACACCTTC

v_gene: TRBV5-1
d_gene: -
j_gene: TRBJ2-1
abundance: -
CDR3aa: CASSLGSGSNNEQFF
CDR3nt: TGCGCCAGCAGCTTGGGGAGCGGGTCTAACAATGAGCAGTTCTTC

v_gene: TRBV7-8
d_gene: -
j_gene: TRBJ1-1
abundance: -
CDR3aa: CASNINAVNTEAFF
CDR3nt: TGTGCCAGCAACATCAACGCAGTGAACACTGAAGCTTTCTTT

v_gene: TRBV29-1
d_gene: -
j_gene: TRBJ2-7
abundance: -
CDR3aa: CSALQAGINDEQYF
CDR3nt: TGCAGCGCCCTTCAGGCAGGGATAAACGACGAGCAGTACTTC

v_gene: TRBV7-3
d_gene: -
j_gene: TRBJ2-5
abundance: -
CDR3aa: CASSLHGRETQYF
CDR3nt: TGTGCCAGCAGCTTACACGGGAGAGAGACCCAGTACTTC

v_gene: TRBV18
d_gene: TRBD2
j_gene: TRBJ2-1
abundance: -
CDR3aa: CASSPTGLTYNEQFF
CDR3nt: TGTGCCAGCTCACCGACGGGACTAACTTACAATGAGCAGTTCTTC

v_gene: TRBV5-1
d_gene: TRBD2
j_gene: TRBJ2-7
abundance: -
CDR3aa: CASSLSGSSYEQYF
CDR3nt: TGCGCCAGCAGCTTGAGCGGGAGCTCCTACGAGCAGTACTTC

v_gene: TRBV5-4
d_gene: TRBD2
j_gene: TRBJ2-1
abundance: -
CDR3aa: CASSLGLAGVSDEQFF
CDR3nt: TGTGCCAGCAGCCTGGGACTAGCGGGAGTTTCGGATGAGCAGTTCTTC

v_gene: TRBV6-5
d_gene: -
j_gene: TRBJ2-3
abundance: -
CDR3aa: CASSYYGSAYTQYF
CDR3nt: TGTGCCAGCAGTTACTACGGTAGCGCCTATACGCAGTATTTT

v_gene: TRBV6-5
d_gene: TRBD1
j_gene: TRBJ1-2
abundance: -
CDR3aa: CASSYRRGDHYGYTF
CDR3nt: TGTGCCAGCAGTTACCGCAGGGGGGATCACTATGGCTACACCTTC

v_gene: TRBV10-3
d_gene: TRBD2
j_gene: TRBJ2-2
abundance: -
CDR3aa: CAISGAGLAGTGELFF
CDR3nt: TGTGCCATCAGTGGGGCCGGACTAGCGGGCACCGGGGAGCTGTTTTTT

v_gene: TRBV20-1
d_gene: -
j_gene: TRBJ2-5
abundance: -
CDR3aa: CSARRETQYF
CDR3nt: TGCAGTGCTAGGAGGGAGACCCAGTACTTC

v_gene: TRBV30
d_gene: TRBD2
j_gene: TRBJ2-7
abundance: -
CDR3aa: CAWSAGLAWEQYF
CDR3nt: TGTGCCTGGAGTGCCGGACTAGCGTGGGAGCAGTACTTC

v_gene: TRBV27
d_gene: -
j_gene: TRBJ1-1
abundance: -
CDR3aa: CASSLIYVAGEDTEAFF
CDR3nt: TGTGCCAGCAGTTTAATTTACGTGGCAGGGGAAGATACTGAAGCTTTCTTT

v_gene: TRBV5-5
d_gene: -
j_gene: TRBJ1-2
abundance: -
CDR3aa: CASSLGGVYGYTF
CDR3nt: TGTGCCAGCAGCTTGGGCGGGGTTTATGGCTACACCTTC

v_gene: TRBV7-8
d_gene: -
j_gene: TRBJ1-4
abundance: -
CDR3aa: CASSAYRVANEKLFF
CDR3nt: TGTGCCAGCAGCGCCTACAGGGTGGCTAATGAAAAACTGTTTTTT

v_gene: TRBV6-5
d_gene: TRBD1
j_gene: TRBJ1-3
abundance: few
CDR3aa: CASSYFQGAGNTIYF
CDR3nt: TGTGCCAGCAGTTACTTTCAGGGGGCTGGAAACACCATATATTTT

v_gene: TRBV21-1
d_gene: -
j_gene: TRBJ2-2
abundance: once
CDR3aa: CASSSGGPGELFF
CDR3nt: TGTGCCAGCAGCAGCGGGGGCCCCGGGGAGCTGTTTTTT

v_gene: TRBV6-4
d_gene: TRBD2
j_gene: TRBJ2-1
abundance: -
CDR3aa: CASTVIGTSICEQFF
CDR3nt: TGTGCCAGCACCGTGATCGGGACTAGTATTTGTGAGCAGTTCTTC

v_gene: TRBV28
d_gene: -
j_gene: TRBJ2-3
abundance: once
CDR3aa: CASSLAGTDTQYF
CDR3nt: TGTGCCAGCAGTTTAGCGGGCACAGATACGCAGTATTTT

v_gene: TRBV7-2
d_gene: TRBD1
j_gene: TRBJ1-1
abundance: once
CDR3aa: CASSFSQGDTEAFF
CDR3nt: TGTGCCAGCAGCTTTTCACAGGGGGACACTGAAGCTTTCTTT

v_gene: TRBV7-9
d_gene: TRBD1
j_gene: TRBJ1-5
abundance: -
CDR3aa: CASSLALDRGLLQPQHF
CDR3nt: TGTGCCAGCAGCTTAGCGCTGGACAGGGGGCTTCTTCAGCCCCAGCATTTT

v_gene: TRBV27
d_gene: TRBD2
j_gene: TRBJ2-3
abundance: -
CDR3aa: CASSFESGASDTQYF
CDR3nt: TGTGCCAGCAGTTTTGAGAGCGGGGCATCGGATACGCAGTATTTT

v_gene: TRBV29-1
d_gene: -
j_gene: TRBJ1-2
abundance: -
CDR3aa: CSVEYNYGYTF
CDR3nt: TGCAGCGTTGAATATAACTATGGCTACACCTTC

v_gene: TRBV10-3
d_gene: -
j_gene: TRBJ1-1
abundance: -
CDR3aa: CAISRQVKGTEAFF
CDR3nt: TGTGCCATCAGTAGACAAGTGAAGGGGACTGAAGCTTTCTTT

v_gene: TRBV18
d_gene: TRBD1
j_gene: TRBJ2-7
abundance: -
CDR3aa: CASSPQFRFDTGGNEQYF
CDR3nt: TGTGCCAGCTCACCACAATTCCGATTTGACACAGGGGGAAACGAGCAGTACTTC

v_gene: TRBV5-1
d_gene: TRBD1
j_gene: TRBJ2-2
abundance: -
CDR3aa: CASSLNLGQGPIGELFF
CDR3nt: TGCGCCAGCAGCTTGAACTTGGGACAGGGTCCGATCGGGGAGCTGTTTTTT

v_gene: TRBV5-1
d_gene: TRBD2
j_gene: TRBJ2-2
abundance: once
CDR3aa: CASSKGLAGGAGELFF
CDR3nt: TGCGCCAGCAGCAAGGGACTAGCGGGAGGAGCCGGGGAGCTGTTTTTT

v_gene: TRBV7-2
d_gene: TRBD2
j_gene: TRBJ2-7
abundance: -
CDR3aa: CASSFGLAREQYF
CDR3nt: TGTGCCAGCAGCTTCGGACTAGCTCGAGAGCAGTACTTC

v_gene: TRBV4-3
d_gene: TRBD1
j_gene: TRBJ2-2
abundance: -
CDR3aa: CASSQRTGLSGELFF
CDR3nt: TGCGCCAGCAGCCAAAGGACAGGCTTATCCGGGGAGCTGTTTTTT